The 8 T cell receptor beta chains listed next were all sequenced from one sample in a study of CD8 T cells in ankylosing spondylitis. TCRdb called the 5' RACE reads again in MiXCR, with one record for every CDR3 protein. The table records 380,000 or so distinct CDR3 sequences, around 20% of them present only once. The sample was blood, either unsorted or a sorted T cell fraction (not recorded which). The receptor source for this set is a male donor with ankylosing spondylitis or in good health (not recorded which).

This clonotype was counted a few times. The chain joins TRBV12-3 or TRBV12-4 to TRBJ1-4; D possibly corresponds to TRBD1 (6 bases). The CDR3 has 15 residues. V dropped 5 bases and J dropped 3 bases, with 13 bases sitting between them. CDR3 sequence (DNA): TGTGCCAGCAGTCCGCCAGGGGAAGCTAATGAAAAACTGTTTTTT. Translating gives CASSPPGEANEKLFF.

This rearrangement joins TRBV12-3 or TRBV12-4 to TRBJ1-1; D not resolved. This CDR3 is built from 13 residues. The V gene lost 6 bases and the J gene lost 8 bases, with 16 bases spanning the gap. CDR3 sequence (DNA): TGTGCCAGCAGCCCCGGAGCAGGCGCCGAAGCTTTCTTT. This translates into CASSPGAGAEAFF.

The chain has TRBV19 and TRBJ2-7; perhaps TRBD1 as D (6 bases). The CDR3 covers 14 residues. From germline, CDR1 is LNHDA and CDR2 SQIVND (reference sequence). The V gene lost 3 bases and the J gene lost 2 bases, with 11 bases spanning the gap. Written as DNA, the CDR3 is TGTGCCAGTAGTATCATGGGACAAGCCTACGAGCAGTACTTC. The encoded protein is CASSIMGQAYEQYF.

The rearrangement uses TRBV6-1 and TRBJ1-5; 7 nucleotides line up with TRBD1. Germline-derived CDR1 and CDR2 are MNHNS and SASEGT. V lost 5 bases, J lost 2 bases, and 6 bases stayed unmatched. The CDR3 has 15 amino acids. Here the CDR3 DNA reads TGTGCCAGCAGTCCCAACAGGGGTGGCAATCAGCCCCAGCATTTT. This encodes CASSPNRGGNQPQHF.

This sequence joins TRBV7-6 and TRBJ1-1; D remains unclear. This CDR3 comprises 14 residues. The V end was cut by 4 bases, the J end by 1 base, with 10 bases between. Germline V lookup: CDR1 SGHVS, CDR2 FNYEAQ. Written as DNA, the CDR3 is TGTGCCAGCAGCTCGGTGCTTGAGAACACTGAAGCTTTCTTT. Encoded protein: CASSSVLENTEAFF. Filled out from reference TRBV7-6 and TRBJ1-1, the complete variable domain reads GAGVSQSPRYKVTKRGQDVALRCDPISGHVSLYWYRQALGQGPEFLTYFNYEAQQDKSGLPNDRFSAERPEGSISTLTIQRTEQRDSAMYRCASSSVLENTEAFFGQGTRLTVV.

This clonotype showed up just once. The chain couples TRBV7-9 to TRBJ1-4; D is unresolved. The CDR3 runs 11 residues. The germline V gene has CDR1 SEHNR and CDR2 FQNEAQ (reference sequence). Trimming left V 6 bases short and J 8 bases short, with 7 bases between. The CDR3 here is CASREGEKLFF. In DNA, the CDR3 is TGTGCCAGCAGGGAAGGGGAAAAACTGTTTTTT.

The rearrangement joins TRBV14 to TRBJ2-5; no clear D gene. Germline-derived CDR1 and CDR2 are SGHDN and FVKESK. The CDR3 runs to 14 residues. With 1 base removed from V and 2 bases from J, the gap between germline ends came to 8 bases. CDR3 in DNA: TGTGCCAGCAGCCAAGGGATAGGACAAGAGACCCAGTACTTC. Translation: CASSQGIGQETQYF.

A few counts support this clonotype. The chain uses TRBV27 and TRBJ2-5; D is uncertain. This CDR3 spans 9 amino acids. Looked up from germline, CDR1 is MNHEY and CDR2 is SMNVEV (reference sequence). Trimming took 1 base from V and 12 from J, leaving 3 bases between them. The CDR3 loop reads CASSLWEYF. CDR3 DNA sequence: TGTGCCAGCAGTTTATGGGAGTACTTC.